These 24 T cell receptor beta chains were all obtained from the same sample, sequenced in a study of cytomegalovirus exposure and HLA in healthy donors. The PCR ran on 60 Vbeta and 13 Jbeta primers. Clones were sequenced by immunoSEQ multiplex PCR, and TCRdb holds only the in-frame ones, with some missing. The sample holds fewer than 110,000 clones; 77% are singletons and the top ten take around 4%. The specimen was PBMCs. All receptors derive from a male donor in good health and CMV-seronegative.

V usage is TRBV20-1 and J usage is TRBJ2-5, with unresolved D. CDR3 length: 8 residues. Trimming took 0 bases from V and 13 from J, leaving 3 bases between them. Germline assignment: CDR1 DFQATT and CDR2 SNEGSKA (reference sequence). The CDR3 loop is CSARDRYF. The CDR3, as DNA: TGCAGTGCTAGAGATCGGTACTTC.

The chain carries TRBV6-1 and TRBJ2-1, with TRBD2 matching 11 bases. The CDR3 totals 14 residues. CDR1 MNHNS and CDR2 SASEGT come from the germline V gene. Unmatched junction bases numbered 3, after V lost 8 bases and J lost 3 bases. In nucleotides, the CDR3 is TGTGCCAGCCGGACTAGCGGGTACTACAATGAGCAGTTCTTC. Translating it yields CASRTSGYYNEQFF.

The chain links TRBV19 to TRBJ2-2; D might be TRBD2 (7 bases). V lost 7 bases to trimming and J lost 3 bases, with 18 bases between them. This CDR3 has 16 amino acids. CDR1 LNHDA and CDR2 SQIVND come from the germline V gene (reference sequence). The CDR3 DNA is TGTGCCAGTAAGGGGGGGCAGGGTCGAGACACCGGGGAGCTGTTTTTT. It translates to CASKGGQGRDTGELFF.

This rearrangement joins TRBV5-6 to TRBJ2-2, with 7 bases matching TRBD1. CDR3 length equals 16 residues. J gave up 1 base and V 2 bases, and 5 bases lay outside the gene matches. Germline CDR1 reads SGHDT; CDR2 reads YYEEEE. The CDR3 region has the DNA TGTGCCAGCAGCTTCCTCGGGACAGAGAACACCGGGGAGCTGTTTTTT. Its translation: CASSFLGTENTGELFF.

The J gene is TRBJ2-7, the V gene TRBV4-2; possible D gene TRBD2, 5 bases. The V end was cut by 1 base, the J end by 5 bases, with 15 bases between. The CDR3 is 15 residues long. Germline CDR1 LGHNA, CDR2 YNFKEQ. The CDR3 DNA reads as TGTGCCAGCAGCCAAGCTTTGGGGAGCACCCACGAGCAGTACTTC. Translating it yields CASSQALGSTHEQYF.

The chain combines TRBV2 with TRBJ1-4; D not certain. The CDR3 runs to 12 residues. V was cut by 6 bases and J by 8 bases, with 10 bases left in between. Germline lookup yields CDR1 SNHLY and CDR2 FYNNEI. The chain's CDR3 is CASRLAGEKLFF. The CDR3 nucleotides are TGTGCCAGCAGATTAGCTGGGGAAAAACTGTTTTTT.

This clone was found a few times. The V gene is TRBV5-1, the J gene TRBJ2-7, with D possibly matching TRBD2 (5 bases). Deletions cut 0 bases from V and 3 bases from J, with 10 bases between. The CDR3 is made up of 14 amino acids. The germline V gene has CDR1 SGHRS and CDR2 YFSETQ. In nucleotides, the CDR3 is TGCGCCAGCAGCTTGGTGTCTAGCTACTACGAGCAGTACTTC. Amino acid sequence: CASSLVSSYYEQYF.

The J gene is TRBJ1-2, the V gene TRBV6-5, with TRBD1 identical over 7 bases. The CDR3 loop spans 16 amino acids. V was pared by 0 bases and J by 5 bases, with 9 bases of the junction left unmatched. Looked up from germline, CDR1 is MNHEY and CDR2 is SVGAGI. CDR3 sequence reads: CASSYSTGTASYGYTF. CDR3 nucleotides: TGTGCCAGCAGTTACTCTACCGGGACAGCCAGTTATGGCTACACCTTC.

In this sample, this clone turned up once. The chain joins TRBV18 to TRBJ2-2; 11 bases line up with TRBD2. Germline lookup yields CDR1 KGHSH and CDR2 LQKENI. The junction had 6 bases not matched to a gene; V was cut back by 8 bases and J by 1 base. The CDR3 runs 16 residues. The CDR3: CASAGTSGRNTGELFF. The CDR3 DNA is TGTGCCAGCGCGGGTACTAGCGGGAGGAACACCGGGGAGCTGTTTTTT.

In DNA form, the CDR3 reads TGCGCCAGCAGTGAGTCGGGACTAGCGTGGGAGCAGTTCTTC. It yields the protein CASSESGLAWEQFF. V is TRBV10-1 and J is TRBJ2-1, with TRBD2 identical over 10 bases. In germline, CDR1 is WNHNN, CDR2 SYGVQD (reference sequence). V shed 0 bases and J 10 bases; nucleotides not matched to a gene: 3. The CDR3 spans 14 residues.

The chain combines TRBV5-1 with TRBJ2-2; D unclear. The germline CDR1 and CDR2 sequences are SGHRS and YFSETQ. Trimming removed 4 bases from V and 5 bases from J, with 9 bases in between. The CDR3 runs 13 residues. CDR3 loop: CASSPQTTGELFF. In nucleotides, the CDR3 is TGCGCCAGCAGCCCTCAGACAACCGGGGAGCTGTTTTTT.

This sequence joins TRBV27 and TRBJ2-4; 8 bases fit TRBD2. Unmatched junction bases numbered 8, after V lost 7 bases and J lost 0 bases. Germline assignment: CDR1 MNHEY and CDR2 SMNVEV (reference sequence). The CDR3 is 16 amino acids. In nucleotides, the CDR3 is TGTGCCAGCACCAGCCGGGGGGGCTTAGCCAAAAACATTCAGTACTTC. Translation: CASTSRGGLAKNIQYF.

CDR3 DNA sequence: TGTGCCAGCAGCAACTGGGACAGGGTGTACTATGGCTACACCTTC. It codes for CASSNWDRVYYGYTF. This chain uses TRBV5-6 with TRBJ1-2; 9 bases line up with TRBD1. This CDR3 has 15 amino acids. With 4 bases clipped from V and 3 bases from J, the junction kept 7 bases outside the gene matches. Germline lookup yields CDR1 SGHDT and CDR2 YYEEEE.

V gene TRBV27 combines with J gene TRBJ2-5, with TRBD2 matching 10 bases. With the DNA end fitting TRBJ2-7 better, the J assignment may be wrong. The CDR3 has 16 residues. Germline CDR1 is MNHEY and CDR2 is SMNVEV (reference sequence). This CDR3 reads CASSLGRGTSVYEQYF. The CDR3 coding sequence is TGTGCCAGCAGTTTAGGTCGAGGGACTAGCGTCTACGAGCAGTACTTC.

This chain joins TRBV7-6 and TRBJ1-1, with unresolved D. Germline CDR1 SGHVS, CDR2 FNYEAQ. CDR3 length: 13 residues. V lost 0 bases to trimming and J lost 2 bases, with 4 bases between them. The CDR3, as DNA: TGTGCCAGCAGCTTAGCAGCTAACACTGAAGCTTTCTTT. Amino acid sequence: CASSLAANTEAFF. The complete variable domain, with remaining parts taken from reference TRBV7-6 and TRBJ1-1, reads GAGVSQSPRYKVTKRGQDVALRCDPISGHVSLYWYRQALGQGPEFLTYFNYEAQQDKSGLPNDRFSAERPEGSISTLTIQRTEQRDSAMYRCASSLAANTEAFFGQGTRLTVV.

This clone showed up just once. The chain uses TRBV6-1 and TRBJ2-1; 10 bases agree with TRBD2. The CDR3 contains 15 residues. V was clipped by 1 base and J by 8 bases; unmatched bases: 5. Germline V gene lookup returns CDR1 MNHNS and CDR2 SASEGT. The CDR3 DNA reads as TGTGCCAGCAGTGAAGGGCTAGCGGGAGTCTATGAGCAGTTCTTC. Its protein is CASSEGLAGVYEQFF.

The J gene is TRBJ1-1, the V gene TRBV7-8, with TRBD1 as a possible D gene (5 bases). Trimming cost V 1 base and J 3 bases, with 12 bases left between them. Per germline, CDR1 SGHVS and CDR2 FQNEAQ. The CDR3 sequence is 15 residues long. The CDR3 sequence is CASSLGWARDTEAFF. CDR3 DNA: TGTGCCAGCAGCTTAGGTTGGGCCAGGGACACTGAAGCTTTCTTT.

The V and J genes are TRBV7-6 and TRBJ2-7, with 8 bases matching TRBD2. CDR3 size: 14 residues. J lost 5 bases, V lost 5 bases, and 8 bases had no gene match. The germline V gene encodes CDR1 SGHVS and CDR2 FNYEAQ. The CDR3 region has the DNA TGTGCCAGCAGCAAGAGCGGGAGCTATAACGAGCAGTACTTC. Protein sequence: CASSKSGSYNEQYF. Filled out from reference TRBV7-6 and TRBJ2-7, the complete variable domain reads GAGVSQSPRYKVTKRGQDVALRCDPISGHVSLYWYRQALGQGPEFLTYFNYEAQQDKSGLPNDRFSAERPEGSISTLTIQRTEQRDSAMYRCASSKSGSYNEQYFGPGTRLTVT.

The genes are TRBV9 and TRBJ2-3, with 9 bases lining up with TRBD2. Germline CDR1 reads SGDLS; CDR2 reads YYNGEE. V gave up 3 bases and J gave up 0 bases; unmatched junction bases: 8. This CDR3 has 17 residues. CDR3 amino acids: CASSDGLASTSTDTQYF. CDR3 coding DNA: TGTGCCAGCAGCGACGGACTAGCGAGTACTAGCACAGATACGCAGTATTTT.

This clone was seen more than once but under ten times. This rearrangement joins TRBV5-4 to TRBJ2-3; D call uncertain. V shed 0 bases and J shed 5 bases, with 7 bases lying between them. Germline V gives CDR1 SGHNT, CDR2 YYREEE (reference sequence). The CDR3 covers 13 residues. The CDR3 here is CASSLVAEDTQYF. DNA of the CDR3: TGTGCCAGCAGCTTGGTGGCAGAAGATACGCAGTATTTT.

The rearrangement uses TRBV5-6 and TRBJ2-7, with a possible D match to TRBD2 (6 bases). Germline lookup yields CDR1 SGHDT and CDR2 YYEEEE. The germline V and J ends were trimmed by 4 bases and 0 bases, with 14 bases remaining between them. The CDR3 length is 15 residues. This CDR3 reads CASSITGSNSYEQYF. CDR3 nucleotides: TGTGCCAGCAGCATAACCGGGAGCAACTCCTACGAGCAGTACTTC.

V is TRBV29-1 and J is TRBJ2-1, with 10 bases aligning to TRBD2. Germline assignment: CDR1 SQVTM and CDR2 ANQGSEA. The V and J ends lost 4 bases and 7 bases, in that order; junction bases with no gene match: 7. The CDR3 is made up of 14 amino acids. CDR3 nucleotide sequence: TGCAGCGTTGCAGCGGGAGGGACCTTTAATGAGCAGTTCTTC. It translates to CSVAAGGTFNEQFF.

The chain couples TRBV5-6 to TRBJ1-2; 7 nucleotides agree with TRBD1. The junction had 4 bases not matched to a gene; V was cut back by 4 bases and J by 7 bases. This CDR3 has 12 amino acids. In germline, CDR1 is SGHDT, CDR2 YYEEEE. The CDR3 nucleotides read TGTGCCAGCAGCCTAGACAGGGTTGGCTACACCTTC. Residues: CASSLDRVGYTF.

This clone was counted only a few times. V is TRBV6-1 and J is TRBJ2-5; D remains unclear. The length of the CDR3 is 13 residues. The germline gives CDR1 MNHNS, CDR2 SASEGT. V was pared by 2 bases and J by 2 bases, with 6 bases between. CDR3 amino acids: CASSESEQETQYF. In nucleotides, the CDR3 is TGTGCCAGCAGTGAATCGGAGCAAGAGACCCAGTACTTC.